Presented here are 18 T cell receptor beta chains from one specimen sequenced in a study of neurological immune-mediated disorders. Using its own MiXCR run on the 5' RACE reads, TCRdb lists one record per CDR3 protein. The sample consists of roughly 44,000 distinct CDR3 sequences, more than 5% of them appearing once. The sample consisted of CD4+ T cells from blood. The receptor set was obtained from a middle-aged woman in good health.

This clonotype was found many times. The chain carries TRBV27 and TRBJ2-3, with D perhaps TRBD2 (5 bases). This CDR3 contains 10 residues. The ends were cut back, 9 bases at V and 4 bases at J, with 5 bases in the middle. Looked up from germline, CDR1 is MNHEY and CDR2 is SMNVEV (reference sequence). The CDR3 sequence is CARRADTQYF. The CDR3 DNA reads TGTGCCAGGAGGGCAGATACGCAGTATTTT.

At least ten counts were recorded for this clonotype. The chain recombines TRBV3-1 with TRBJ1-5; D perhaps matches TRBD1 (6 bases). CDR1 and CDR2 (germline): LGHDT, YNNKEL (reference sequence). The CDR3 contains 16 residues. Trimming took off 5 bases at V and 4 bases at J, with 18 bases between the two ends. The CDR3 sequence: CASSNAGESGNQPQHF. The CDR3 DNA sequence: TGTGCCAGCAGCAATGCAGGGGAGAGTGGAAATCAGCCCCAGCATTTT.

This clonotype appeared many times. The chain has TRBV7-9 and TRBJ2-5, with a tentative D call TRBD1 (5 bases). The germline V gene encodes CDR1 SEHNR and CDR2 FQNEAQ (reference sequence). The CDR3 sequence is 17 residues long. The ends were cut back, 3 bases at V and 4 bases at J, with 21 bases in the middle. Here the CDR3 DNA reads TGTGCCAGCAGCTTTAATGAAGGACACCTGATTGGAGAGACCCAGTACTTC. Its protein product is CASSFNEGHLIGETQYF.

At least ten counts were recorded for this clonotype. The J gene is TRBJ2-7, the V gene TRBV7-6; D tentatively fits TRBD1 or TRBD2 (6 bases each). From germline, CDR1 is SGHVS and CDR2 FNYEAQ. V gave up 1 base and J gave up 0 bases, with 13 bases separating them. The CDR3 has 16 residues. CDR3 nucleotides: TGTGCCAGCAGCTTAGATGAGGGGGGCCACTCCTACGAGCAGTACTTC. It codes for CASSLDEGGHSYEQYF.

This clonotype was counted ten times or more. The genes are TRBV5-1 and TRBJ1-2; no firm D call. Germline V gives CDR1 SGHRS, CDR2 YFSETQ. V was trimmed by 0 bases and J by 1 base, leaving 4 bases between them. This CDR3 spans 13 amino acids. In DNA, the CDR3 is TGCGCCAGCAGCTTGGAACTTAACTATGGCTACACCTTC. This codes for CASSLELNYGYTF.

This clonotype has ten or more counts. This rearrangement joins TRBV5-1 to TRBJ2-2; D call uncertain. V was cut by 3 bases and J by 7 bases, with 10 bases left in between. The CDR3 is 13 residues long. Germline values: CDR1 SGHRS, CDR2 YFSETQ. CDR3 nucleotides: TGCGCCAGCAGCTCCAAGTCCGGCGGGGAGCTGTTTTTT. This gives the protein CASSSKSGGELFF.

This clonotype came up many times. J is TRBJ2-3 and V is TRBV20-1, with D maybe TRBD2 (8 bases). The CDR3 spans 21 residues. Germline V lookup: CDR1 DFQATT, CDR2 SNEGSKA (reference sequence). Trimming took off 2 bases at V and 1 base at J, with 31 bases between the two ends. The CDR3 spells CSARLQGLKERELAGTDTQYF. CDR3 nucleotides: TGCAGTGCTAGATTACAGGGGCTTAAGGAGCGGGAGTTAGCAGGCACAGATACGCAGTATTTT.

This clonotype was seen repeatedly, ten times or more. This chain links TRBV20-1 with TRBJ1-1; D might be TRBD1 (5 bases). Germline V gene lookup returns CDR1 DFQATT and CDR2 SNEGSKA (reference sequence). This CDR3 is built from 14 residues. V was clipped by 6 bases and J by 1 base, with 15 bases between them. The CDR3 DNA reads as TGCAGTGCGATTGGGGGGGTCCAGAACACTGAAGCTTTCTTT. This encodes CSAIGGVQNTEAFF.

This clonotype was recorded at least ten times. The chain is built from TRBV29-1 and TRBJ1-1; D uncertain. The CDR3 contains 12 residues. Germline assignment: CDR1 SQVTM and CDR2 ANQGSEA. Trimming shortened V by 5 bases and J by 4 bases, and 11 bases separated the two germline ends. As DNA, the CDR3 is TGCAGCGTTAGCCCCCGTGCCACTGAAGCTTTCTTT. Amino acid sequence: CSVSPRATEAFF. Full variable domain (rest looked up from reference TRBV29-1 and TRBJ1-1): SAVISQKPSRDICQRGTSLTIQCQVDSQVTMMFWYRQQPGQSLTLIATANQGSEATYESGFVIDKFPISRPNLTFSTLTVSNMSPEDSSIYLCSVSPRATEAFFGQGTRLTVV.

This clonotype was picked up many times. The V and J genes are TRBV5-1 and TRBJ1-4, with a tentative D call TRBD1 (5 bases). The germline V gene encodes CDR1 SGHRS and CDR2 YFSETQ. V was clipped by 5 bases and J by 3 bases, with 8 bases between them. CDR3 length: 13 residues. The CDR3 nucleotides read TGCGCCAGCAGGCGGGGGGCTAATGAAAAACTGTTTTTT. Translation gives CASRRGANEKLFF.

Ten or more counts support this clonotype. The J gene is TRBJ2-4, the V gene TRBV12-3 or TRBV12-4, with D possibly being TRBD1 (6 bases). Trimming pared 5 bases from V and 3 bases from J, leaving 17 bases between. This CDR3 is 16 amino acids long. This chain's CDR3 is CASSMIQGSVKNIQYF. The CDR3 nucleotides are TGTGCCAGCAGTATGATTCAGGGGTCTGTCAAAAACATTCAGTACTTC.

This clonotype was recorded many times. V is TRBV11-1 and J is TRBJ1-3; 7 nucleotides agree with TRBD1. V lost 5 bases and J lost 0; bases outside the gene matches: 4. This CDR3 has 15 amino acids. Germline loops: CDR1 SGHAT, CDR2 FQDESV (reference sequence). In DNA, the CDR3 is TGTGCCAGCAGCCCGGGACAGAACTCTGGAAACACCATATATTTT. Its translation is CASSPGQNSGNTIYF.

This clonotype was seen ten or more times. This chain's CDR3 is CSAFRLAGGEQYF. The CDR3 DNA reads as TGCAGCGCCTTTAGACTAGCGGGAGGCGAGCAGTACTTC. The chain has TRBV29-1 and TRBJ2-7; the match to TRBD2 covers 13 bases. There are 13 residues in the CDR3. Per germline, CDR1 SQVTM and CDR2 ANQGSEA. Unmatched junction bases numbered 6, after V lost 7 bases and J lost 6 bases.

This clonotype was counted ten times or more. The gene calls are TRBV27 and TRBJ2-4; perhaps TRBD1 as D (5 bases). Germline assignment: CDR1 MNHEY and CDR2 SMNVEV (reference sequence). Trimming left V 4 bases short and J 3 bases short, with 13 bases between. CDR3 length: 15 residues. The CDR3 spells CASSWQGLDKNIQYF. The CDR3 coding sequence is TGTGCCAGCAGTTGGCAGGGTCTTGACAAAAACATTCAGTACTTC.

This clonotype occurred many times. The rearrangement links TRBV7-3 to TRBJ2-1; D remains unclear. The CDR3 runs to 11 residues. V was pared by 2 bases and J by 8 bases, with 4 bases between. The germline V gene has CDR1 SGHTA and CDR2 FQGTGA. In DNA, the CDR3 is TGTGCCAGCAGCTTAGAGGATGAGCAGTTCTTC. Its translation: CASSLEDEQFF.

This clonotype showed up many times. The CDR3 loop is CSARLPGQSPYEQYF. The DNA for the CDR3 is TGCAGTGCTAGACTCCCGGGACAGAGCCCATACGAGCAGTACTTC. This chain joins TRBV20-1 and TRBJ2-7, with 7 bases fitting TRBD1. V dropped 2 bases and J dropped 4; count of bases not matched to a gene: 11. The CDR3 runs 15 residues. The germline CDR1 and CDR2 sequences are DFQATT and SNEGSKA (reference sequence).

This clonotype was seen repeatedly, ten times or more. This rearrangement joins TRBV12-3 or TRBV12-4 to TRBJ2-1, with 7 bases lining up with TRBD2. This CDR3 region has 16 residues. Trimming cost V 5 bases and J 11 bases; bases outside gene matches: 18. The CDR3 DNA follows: TGTGCCAGCAGTACTCCTCTTGGCGGGAGTACCGGAAAGCAGTTCTTC. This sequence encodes CASSTPLGGSTGKQFF.

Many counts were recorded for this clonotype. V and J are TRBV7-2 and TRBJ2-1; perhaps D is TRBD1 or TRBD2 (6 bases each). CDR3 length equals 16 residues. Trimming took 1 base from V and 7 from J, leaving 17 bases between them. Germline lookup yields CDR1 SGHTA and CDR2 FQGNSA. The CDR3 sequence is CASSLVGGHSWNEQFF. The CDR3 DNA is TGTGCCAGCAGCTTAGTTGGGGGGCACTCGTGGAATGAGCAGTTCTTC.